This TCR beta chain was identified during a study of identical twins. One entry per CDR3 protein, called by TCRdb with MiXCR from the 5' RACE reads. The table has hundreds of thousands of distinct CDR3 sequences, about 20% seen once; the top ten hold about an eighth. A few counts support this clonotype. The CDR3 is made up of 14 amino acids. Losses at the gene ends were 5 bases for V and 5 bases for J; bases not matched to a gene: 7. CDR1 is KGHDR and CDR2 is SFDVKD in the germline V gene. This sample also belongs to another study, concerning T cells expressing NK-cell markers. Turning to that study: In several experiments, sorting was restricted to alpha-beta TCR T cells by an anti-gamma-delta TCR antibody. Roughly 1.0-8% of CD8+ T cells in several donors belonged to dominant NKG2C+ clonotypes.

The origin of this receptor is a woman younger than 30 in good health. The chain combines TRBV24-1 with TRBJ2-5, with TRBD2 matching 7 bases. The sequenced sample consisted of PBMCs. In DNA form, the CDR3 reads TGTGCCACCAGTGGGGGGGGTTCAGGGGAGACCCAGTACTTC. Translated, it gives CATSGGGSGETQYF.